The 20 T cell receptor beta chains listed next were all sequenced from one sample in a study of T cell responses to AZD1222 COVID-19 vaccine. The table came from immunoSEQ multiplex PCR; TCRdb's copy has only in-frame clones and leaves some out. The repertoire has 150,000 or so clones, approximately 90% of them found once; the top ten carry approximately 6.6%. Specimen: peripheral blood, collected after recovery from COVID-19. These receptors were obtained from an adult who had recovered from COVID-19.

The chain is built from TRBV9 and TRBJ1-6, with TRBD1 matching 10 bases. The CDR3 covers 14 residues. V shed 4 bases, J shed 9 bases, and the junction held 4 bases outside the gene matches. CDR1 is SGDLS and CDR2 is YYNGEE in the germline V gene. Written as DNA, the CDR3 is TGTGCCAGCAGCCTGGGGACAGGGGCTTCACCCCTCCACTTT. This codes for CASSLGTGASPLHF. Complete variable domain (other parts from reference TRBV9 and TRBJ1-6): DSGVTQTPKHLITATGQRVTLRCSPRSGDLSVYWYQQSLDQGLQFLIQYYNGEERAKGNILERFSAQQFPDLHSELNLSSLELGDSALYFCASSLGTGASPLHFGNGTRLTVT.

This chain connects TRBV7-8 to TRBJ1-2; D gene ambiguous. V lost 5 bases, J lost 4 bases, and 11 bases lay in between. The CDR3 runs to 13 residues. Germline V gene sequence: CDR1 SGHVS, CDR2 FQNEAQ. CDR3 nucleotide sequence: TGTGCCAGCAGCAGCTACGGACTCTATGGCTACACCTTC. It translates to CASSSYGLYGYTF.

The chain couples TRBV5-1 to TRBJ2-7; D gene unclear. The CDR3 has 14 residues. The germline CDR1 and CDR2 sequences are SGHRS and YFSETQ. Trimming cost V 3 bases and J 3 bases, with 13 bases left between them. CDR3 sequence reads: CASSSRMGNYEQYF. As DNA, the CDR3 is TGCGCCAGCAGCTCGCGCATGGGTAACTACGAGCAGTACTTC.

The V call is TRBV10-3, the J call TRBJ1-2; D is uncertain. This CDR3 is built from 13 residues. Germline CDR1 reads ENHRY; CDR2 reads SYGVKD. Trimming pared 3 bases from V and 4 bases from J, leaving 9 bases between. CDR3 in amino acids: CAISDEERYGYTF. CDR3 in DNA: TGTGCCATCAGTGATGAGGAACGCTATGGCTACACCTTC.

The DNA of the CDR3 is TGTGCCAGCAGGACGACAGGGGTGGGTACTGAAGCTTTCTTT. As protein: CASRTTGVGTEAFF. V usage is TRBV28 and J usage is TRBJ1-1; TRBD1 aligns across 8 bases. The CDR3 consists of 14 residues. The V and J ends lost 6 bases and 5 bases, in that order; junction bases with no gene match: 8. Germline lookup yields CDR1 MDHEN and CDR2 SYDVKM.

The V and J genes are TRBV29-1 and TRBJ2-2, with D perhaps TRBD2 (5 bases). The CDR3 is made up of 14 amino acids. Trimming removed 2 bases from V and 1 base from J, with 8 bases in between. Germline V gene data show CDR1 as SQVTM and CDR2 as ANQGSEA. CDR3 in DNA: TGCAGCGTTGAACGGACTCAGAACACCGGGGAGCTGTTTTTT. It codes for CSVERTQNTGELFF.

J is TRBJ1-5 and V is TRBV6-2 or TRBV6-3; D remains ambiguous. V lost 0 bases and J 11 bases, leaving 17 bases between the germline ends. The CDR3 is 15 residues long. Germline assignment: CDR1 MNHEY and CDR2 SVGEGT. In DNA, the CDR3 is TGTGCCAGCAGTTACTCGTTTGCGGTAGAGGAGGCCCAGCATTTT. Translated: CASSYSFAVEEAQHF.

The chain combines TRBV11-3 with TRBJ2-1, with 10 bases that match TRBD2. The trim removed 3 bases at V and 1 base at J, leaving 6 bases unmatched. This CDR3 region has 17 residues. Per germline, CDR1 SGHNT and CDR2 YENEEA. The CDR3, as DNA: TGTGCCAGCAGCTTCCCTCGGGGACTAGCGTCCTACAATGAGCAGTTCTTC. Residues: CASSFPRGLASYNEQFF.

The gene calls are TRBV12-3 or TRBV12-4 and TRBJ1-1, with D possibly matching TRBD1 (5 bases). The CDR3 extends over 13 amino acids. V lost 1 base and J lost 12, with 15 bases in between. This CDR3 is CASSLVREGWTFF. For the CDR3, the DNA is TGTGCCAGCAGTTTAGTTCGGGAGGGGTGGACTTTCTTT.

The rearrangement uses TRBV29-1 and TRBJ1-2, with a possible D match to TRBD1 (6 bases). The CDR3 contains 12 residues. The germline V gene encodes CDR1 SQVTM and CDR2 ANQGSEA. V was clipped by 8 bases and J by 8 bases, with 18 bases between them. The CDR3 DNA follows: TGCAGCCTTACAGAGACAGGCGGCGGCTACACCTTC. This gives the protein CSLTETGGGYTF.

The gene calls are TRBV29-1 and TRBJ2-2; D may be TRBD2 (6 bases). This CDR3 has 15 residues. The V gene's germline CDR1 is SQVTM and CDR2 ANQGSEA. V was trimmed by 5 bases and J by 1 base, leaving 14 bases between them. This chain's CDR3 is CSVPNPGLNTGELFF. In DNA, the CDR3 is TGCAGCGTTCCCAACCCGGGACTGAACACCGGGGAGCTGTTTTTT.

CDR3 amino acids: CASSGGVRGGTDTQYF. The CDR3 DNA reads as TGTGCCAGCAGCGGTGGTGTCAGGGGGGGCACAGATACGCAGTATTTT. This sequence joins TRBV5-6 and TRBJ2-3; D is perhaps TRBD1 (7 bases). V dropped 4 bases and J dropped 1 base, with 16 bases sitting between them. The germline V gene has CDR1 SGHDT and CDR2 YYEEEE. This CDR3 has 16 amino acids. Together with reference TRBV5-6 and TRBJ2-3, the CDR3 gives the full variable domain: DAGVTQSPTHLIKTRGQQVTLRCSPKSGHDTVSWYQQALGQGPQFIFQYYEEEERQRGNFPDRFSGHQFPNYSSELNVNALLLGDSALYLCASSGGVRGGTDTQYFGPGTRLTVL.

The chain is built from TRBV2 and TRBJ1-2; 8 bases fit TRBD1. The V segment lost 7 bases and the J segment 3 bases; nucleotides outside the gene matches: 7. This CDR3 spans 14 amino acids. CDR1 SNHLY and CDR2 FYNNEI come from the germline V gene. CDR3 bases: TGTGCCAGCACCCAGGACAGGGCGGACTATGGCTACACCTTC. Protein: CASTQDRADYGYTF.

This chain connects TRBV5-1 to TRBJ1-1, with a tentative D call TRBD1 (5 bases). Trimming cost V 2 bases and J 4 bases, with 12 bases left between them. The CDR3 extends over 14 amino acids. Germline V gene lookup returns CDR1 SGHRS and CDR2 YFSETQ. The CDR3 spells CASSFQGHGTEAFF. CDR3 in DNA: TGCGCCAGCAGCTTTCAGGGTCATGGCACTGAAGCTTTCTTT.

This chain links TRBV7-3 with TRBJ2-7; 11 nucleotides line up with TRBD1. V gave up 5 bases and J gave up 6 bases; unmatched junction bases: 9. Germline CDR1 SGHTA, CDR2 FQGTGA. The CDR3 length is 15 residues. This CDR3 reads CASSARPGQGVEQYF. CDR3 DNA: TGTGCCAGCAGCGCCCGACCGGGACAGGGGGTCGAGCAGTACTTC.

J is TRBJ1-1 and V is TRBV7-6, with 8 bases fitting TRBD1. This CDR3 has 15 amino acids. Germline V gene lookup returns CDR1 SGHVS and CDR2 FNYEAQ. V lost 0 bases to trimming and J lost 4 bases; unmatched junction nucleotides: 4. The CDR3 sequence is CASSLARGQGTEAFF. The CDR3 DNA follows: TGTGCCAGCAGCTTAGCGCGAGGACAGGGCACTGAAGCTTTCTTT.

The chain joins TRBV5-1 to TRBJ2-7; D is perhaps TRBD1 (6 bases). This CDR3 comprises 12 residues. Germline V lookup: CDR1 SGHRS, CDR2 YFSETQ. V shed 2 bases and J shed 5 bases, with 8 bases lying between them. This CDR3 is CASSFDRNEQYF. The CDR3 nucleotides read TGCGCCAGCAGCTTCGACAGGAACGAGCAGTACTTC.

The chain joins TRBV3-1 (or the pseudogene TRBV3-2) to TRBJ2-7; 8 bases line up with TRBD2. Germline trimming cut 0 bases from V and 2 bases from J; bases unmatched to any gene: 6. The CDR3 totals 16 residues. Germline CDR1 reads LGHDT; CDR2 reads YNNKEL (reference sequence). The CDR3 DNA is TGTGCCAGCAGCCAAGAGCGGCGGGGGGTGCCCTACGAGCAGTACTTC. Translated, it gives CASSQERRGVPYEQYF.

This chain joins TRBV19 and TRBJ2-7; 12 bases are shared with TRBD2. Trimming removed 7 bases from V and 6 bases from J; junction bases left unmatched: 7. The germline V gene has CDR1 LNHDA and CDR2 SQIVND (reference sequence). The CDR3 has 14 amino acids. The CDR3 region is CASTQTSGSSEQYF. The CDR3 nucleotides are TGTGCCAGTACTCAGACTAGCGGGAGTAGCGAGCAGTACTTC.

This clone has only one observation. The chain uses TRBV4-1 and TRBJ2-7; unclear D gene. Trimming took off 5 bases at V and 3 bases at J, with 11 bases between the two ends. This CDR3 region has 13 residues. The germline gives CDR1 MGHRA, CDR2 YSYEKL. The CDR3 reads CASSSHAVYEQYF. In DNA, the CDR3 is TGCGCCAGCAGCTCTCACGCGGTCTACGAGCAGTACTTC.